This T cell receptor beta chain was identified during a study of cytomegalovirus exposure and HLA in healthy donors. PCR used 60 Vbeta primers and 13 Jbeta primers. Assay: immunoSEQ multiplex PCR; the TCRdb copy retains only in-frame clones and omits some. In the table there are about 230,000 clones, more than 75% of which are singletons. CDR3 length equals 15 residues. CDR1 and CDR2 from the germline V gene are MGHRA and YSYEKL. Trimming cost V 0 bases and J 7 bases, with 13 bases left between them. The study's findings and limits: The CMV antigen specificity of a few CMV-associated chains was confirmed through in vitro analysis. Some V segments (TRBV6-2 and TRBV6-3 among them) were excluded as indistinguishable. Cytomegalovirus-associated TCR beta chains were listed, numbering approximately 150.

Comment on this clone: Its antigen is as yet unknown.

The TCR originated in a human donor in good health. V and J are TRBV4-1 and TRBJ1-5; D is uncertain. The sequencing input was PBMCs. Here the CDR3 reads CASSQDSDIRQPQHF. DNA for the CDR3: TGCGCCAGCAGCCAAGATAGTGACATCAGGCAGCCCCAGCATTTT.